The 7 T cell receptor beta chains presented below share a single source sample, sequenced in a study of blood T cell repertoires in COVID-19 (dated by TCRdb to 2018 to 2020). To prepare the library, the immunoSEQ multiplex PCR assay was applied. As stored in TCRdb, this immuneACCESS dataset retains in-frame rearrangements with V and J assigned. A fraction of the clones does not appear; measured against another copy, unresolved V genes explain less than half of the discrepancy, and the remainder lacks a known reason. Counted in this sample were a few hundred thousand clones; 70% to 90% of them appeared once. Together, the top ten hold about 7% of the sample. The sample comprised PBMCs or T cells enriched from blood (not recorded which). The receptor source for this set is a woman aged 45-65 years who had been exposed to COVID-19.

The V and J genes are TRBV7-3 and TRBJ2-7; the D gene is possibly TRBD1 (5 bases). V gave up 5 bases and J gave up 5 bases, with 13 bases separating them. Per the germline V gene, CDR1 is SGHTA and CDR2 is FQGTGA. The CDR3 covers 13 residues. CDR3 residues: CASSVGQGDEQYF. The CDR3 bases are TGTGCCAGCAGCGTAGGGCAGGGCGACGAGCAGTACTTC.

The V call is TRBV5-4, the J call TRBJ1-1; 7 positions agree with TRBD1. Germline CDR1 SGHNT, CDR2 YYREEE (reference sequence). The CDR3 is 16 residues long. The junction had 12 bases not matched to a gene; V was cut back by 0 bases and J by 7 bases. Here the CDR3 reads CASSLDPGQIHIEAFF. The CDR3, as DNA: TGTGCCAGCAGCTTGGACCCGGGACAGATACACATTGAAGCTTTCTTT.

The V call is TRBV19, the J call TRBJ1-1; D might be TRBD1 (6 bases). The CDR3 has 14 residues. Germline V CDR1 and CDR2: LNHDA, SQIVND (reference sequence). With 6 bases removed from V and 1 base from J, the gap between germline ends came to 12 bases. CDR3 residues: CASRTGTQNTEAFF. The CDR3 DNA reads as TGTGCCAGTAGGACCGGGACACAGAACACTGAAGCTTTCTTT.

This chain links TRBV2 with TRBJ2-1, with 7 nucleotides matching TRBD2. Per germline, CDR1 SNHLY and CDR2 FYNNEI. V was clipped by 7 bases and J by 6 bases; unmatched bases: 12. CDR3 length: 15 residues. Here the CDR3 DNA reads TGTGCCAGCATCTCTCGGCGGGGGAAAATCAATGAGCAGTTCTTC. Its translation: CASISRRGKINEQFF. The entire variable domain, with the rest obtained from reference TRBV2 and TRBJ2-1, is as follows: EPEVTQTPSHQVTQMGQEVILRCVPISNHLYFYWYRQILGQKVEFLVSFYNNEISEKSEIFDDQFSVERPDGSNFTLKIRSTKLEDSAMYFCASISRRGKINEQFFGPGTRLTVL.

The gene calls are TRBV5-1 and TRBJ2-7; D possibly corresponds to TRBD1 (5 bases). The CDR3 length is 14 residues. The V gene lost 4 bases and the J gene lost 0 bases, with 11 bases spanning the gap. Germline lookup yields CDR1 SGHRS and CDR2 YFSETQ. CDR3 residues: CASSNRLSSYEQYF. The CDR3 DNA reads TGCGCCAGCAGCAACAGGCTAAGCTCCTACGAGCAGTACTTC. The variable domain in full, with the rest retrieved from reference TRBV5-1 and TRBJ2-7, is KAGVTQTPRYLIKTRGQQVTLSCSPISGHRSVSWYQQTPGQGLQFLFEYFSETQRNKGNFPGRFSGRQFSNSRSEMNVSTLELGDSALYLCASSNRLSSYEQYFGPGTRLTVT.

The CDR3 protein is CASSEGAGATDTQYF. The CDR3 DNA sequence: TGCGCCAGCAGTGAGGGAGCGGGGGCCACAGATACGCAGTATTTT. The genes are TRBV10-1 and TRBJ2-3; 8 positions match TRBD2. This CDR3 is 15 amino acids long. V was clipped by 2 bases and J by 2 bases; unmatched bases: 3. The V gene's germline CDR1 is WNHNN and CDR2 SYGVQD (reference sequence).

V usage is TRBV24-1 and J usage is TRBJ1-2; D gene uncertain. The CDR3 totals 13 residues. CDR1 is KGHDR and CDR2 is SFDVKD in the germline V gene. The V end was cut by 3 bases, the J end by 3 bases, with 7 bases between. CDR3 sequence: CATSDSPHYGYTF. CDR3 nucleotides: TGTGCCACCAGTGATAGCCCCCACTATGGCTACACCTTC.